The clone carrying this T cell receptor beta chain was seen ten or more times. Its target is unknown. The sample is drawn from a study of breast tumors, draining lymph nodes, adjacent tissues. Breast cancer patients provided tissue from their axillary draining lymph nodes. The CDR3 sequence is 20 residues long. CDR1 is LGHNA, CDR2 YSLEER, per germline. Germline trimming cut 0 bases from V and 9 bases from J; bases unmatched to any gene: 22. Study findings and constraints: Tumor TCR diversity was below lymph nodes but above nontumor tissue. That most tumor T cells come from lymph nodes remained unproven. Tumor and nontumor repertoires were significantly more similar in luminal-like than in basal-like breast cancer.

TCRdb ran MiXCR on the multiplex PCR reads and lists one entry per CDR3 protein. The repertoire holds about 200,000 distinct CDR3 sequences, with 25% to 40% as singletons. The V gene is TRBV4-3, the J gene TRBJ2-1; 8 bases fit TRBD2. Sequencing was carried out using axillary lymph node tissue. The origin of this receptor is a female donor with breast cancer. Some clones in this sample may be carry-over from other donors' samples. CDR3 coding DNA: TGCGCCAGCAGCCAAGAGTACGGTGTCGGCTCTAGCGGGTCCCGGGGTGAGCAGTTCTTC. Amino acid sequence: CASSQEYGVGSSGSRGEQFF.